The source of this T cell receptor (beta chain) is a study of blood T cell repertoires in COVID-19. The wider study: COVID-19 samples, acute and convalescent, were from the United States, Italy and Spain. T cells, B-cell-depleted T cells, or PBMCs provided the cDNA or gDNA that served as material.

Trimming took off 3 bases at V and 8 bases at J, with 14 bases between the two ends. Germline V gene sequence: CDR1 SGDLS, CDR2 YYNGEE. This CDR3 spans 13 amino acids. This clone was observed a few times. Original processing methods: Using reference gene primer amplification, nucleated cell counts were estimated. The method was immunoSEQ multiplex PCR; TCRdb's version includes in-frame clones alone and lacks a portion of them. Clone size and V and J calls were adopted from that table, with D and trimming inferred from the DNA. The sample carries 650,000 to 800,000 clones, just under 90% recorded once.

The sample consisted of peripheral blood. The clonotype was recovered from a woman aged 18-35 years with acute or convalescent COVID-19. This chain uses TRBV9 with TRBJ1-2; D is unresolved. The CDR3 is CASSARQAKGYTF. CDR3 nucleotides: TGTGCCAGCAGCGCCCGGCAGGCGAAGGGCTACACCTTC.